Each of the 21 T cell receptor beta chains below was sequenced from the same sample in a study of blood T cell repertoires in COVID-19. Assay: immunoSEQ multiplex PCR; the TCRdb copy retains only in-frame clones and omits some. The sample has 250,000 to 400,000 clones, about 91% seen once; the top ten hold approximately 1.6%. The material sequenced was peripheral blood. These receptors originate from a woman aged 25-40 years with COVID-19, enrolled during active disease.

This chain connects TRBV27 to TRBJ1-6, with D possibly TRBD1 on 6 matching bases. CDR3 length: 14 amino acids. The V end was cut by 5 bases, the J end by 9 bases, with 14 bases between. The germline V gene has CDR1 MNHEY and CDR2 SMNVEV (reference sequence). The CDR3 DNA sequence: TGTGCCAGCAGTCCACGGGACATTTTTTCACCCCTCCACTTT. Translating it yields CASSPRDIFSPLHF.

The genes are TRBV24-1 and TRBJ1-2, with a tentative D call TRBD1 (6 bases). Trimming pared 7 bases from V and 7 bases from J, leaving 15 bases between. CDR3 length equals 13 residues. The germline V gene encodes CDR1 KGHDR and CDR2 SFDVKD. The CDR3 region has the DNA TGTGCCACCAGCCGGGACATAGAGGGTGGCTACACCTTC. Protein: CATSRDIEGGYTF.

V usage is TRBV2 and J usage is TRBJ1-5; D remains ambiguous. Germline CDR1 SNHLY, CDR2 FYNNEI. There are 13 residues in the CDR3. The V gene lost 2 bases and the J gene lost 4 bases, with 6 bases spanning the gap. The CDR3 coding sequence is TGTGCCAGCAGTGAACGGGTGAATCAGCCCCAGCATTTT. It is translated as CASSERVNQPQHF.

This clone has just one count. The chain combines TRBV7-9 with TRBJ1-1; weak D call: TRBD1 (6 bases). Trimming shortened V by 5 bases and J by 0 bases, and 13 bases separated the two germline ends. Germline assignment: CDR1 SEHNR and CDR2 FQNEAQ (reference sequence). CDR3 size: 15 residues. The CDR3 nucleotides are TGTGCCAGCAGCGGGCAACAGGGCATGAACACTGAAGCTTTCTTT. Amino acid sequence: CASSGQQGMNTEAFF. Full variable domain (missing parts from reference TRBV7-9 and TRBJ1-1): DTGVSQNPRHKITKRGQNVTFRCDPISEHNRLYWYRQTLGQGPEFLTYFQNEAQLEKSRLLSDRFSAERPKGSFSTLEIQRTEQGDSAMYLCASSGQQGMNTEAFFGQGTRLTVV.

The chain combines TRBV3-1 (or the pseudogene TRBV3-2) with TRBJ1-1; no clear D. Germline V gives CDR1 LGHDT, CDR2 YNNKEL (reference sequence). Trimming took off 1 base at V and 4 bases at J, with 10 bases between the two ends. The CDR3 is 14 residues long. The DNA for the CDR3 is TGTGCCAGCAGCCAAGGGCCGAGAGGCACTGAAGCTTTCTTT. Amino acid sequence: CASSQGPRGTEAFF.

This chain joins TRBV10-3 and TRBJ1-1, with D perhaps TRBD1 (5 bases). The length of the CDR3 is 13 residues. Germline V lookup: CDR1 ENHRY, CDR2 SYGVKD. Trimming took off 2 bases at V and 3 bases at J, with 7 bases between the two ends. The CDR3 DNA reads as TGTGCCATCAGTGAGGGCAGGGACACTGAAGCTTTCTTT. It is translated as CAISEGRDTEAFF.

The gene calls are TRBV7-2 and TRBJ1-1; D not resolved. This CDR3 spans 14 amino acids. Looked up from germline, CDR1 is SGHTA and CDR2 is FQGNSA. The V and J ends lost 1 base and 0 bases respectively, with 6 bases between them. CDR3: CASSLGLVNTEAFF. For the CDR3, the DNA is TGTGCCAGCAGCTTAGGGCTGGTGAACACTGAAGCTTTCTTT.

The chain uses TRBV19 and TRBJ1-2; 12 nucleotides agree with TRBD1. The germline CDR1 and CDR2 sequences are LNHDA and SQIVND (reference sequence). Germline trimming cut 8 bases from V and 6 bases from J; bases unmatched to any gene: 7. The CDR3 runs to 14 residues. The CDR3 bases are TGTGCCAGTGCAAGGGACAGGGGGCGTCATGGCTACACCTTC. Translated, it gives CASARDRGRHGYTF.

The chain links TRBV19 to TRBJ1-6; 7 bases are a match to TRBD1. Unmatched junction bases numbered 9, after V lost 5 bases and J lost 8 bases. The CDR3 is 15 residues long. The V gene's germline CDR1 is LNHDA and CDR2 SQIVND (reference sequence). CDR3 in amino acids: CASSSGQAGDSPLHF. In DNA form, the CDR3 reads TGTGCCAGTAGTTCCGGACAGGCCGGGGATTCACCCCTCCACTTT.

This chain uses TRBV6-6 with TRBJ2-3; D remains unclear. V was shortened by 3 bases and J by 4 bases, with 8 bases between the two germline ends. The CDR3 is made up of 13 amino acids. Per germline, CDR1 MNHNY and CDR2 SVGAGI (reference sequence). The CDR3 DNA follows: TGTGCCAGCAGTTATGATGGCCCAGATACGCAGTATTTT. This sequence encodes CASSYDGPDTQYF.

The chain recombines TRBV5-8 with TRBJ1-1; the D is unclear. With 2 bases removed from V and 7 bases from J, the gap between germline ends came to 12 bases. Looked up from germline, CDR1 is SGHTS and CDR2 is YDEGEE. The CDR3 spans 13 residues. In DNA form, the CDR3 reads TGTGCCAGCAGCTTTACACCCGGGGATGAAGCTTTCTTT. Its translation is CASSFTPGDEAFF.

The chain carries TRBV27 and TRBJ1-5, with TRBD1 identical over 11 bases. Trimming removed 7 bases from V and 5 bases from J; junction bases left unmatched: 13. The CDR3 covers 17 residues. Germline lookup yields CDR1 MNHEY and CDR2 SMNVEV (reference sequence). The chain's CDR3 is CASKRWDRGDPDQPQHF. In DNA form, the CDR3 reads TGTGCCAGCAAAAGATGGGACAGGGGGGATCCGGATCAGCCCCAGCATTTT.

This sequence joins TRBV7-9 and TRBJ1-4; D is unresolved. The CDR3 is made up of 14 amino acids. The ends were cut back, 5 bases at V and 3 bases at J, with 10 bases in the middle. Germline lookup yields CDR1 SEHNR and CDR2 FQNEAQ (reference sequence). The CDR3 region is CASSRTGSNEKLFF. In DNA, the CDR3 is TGTGCCAGCAGCAGAACCGGGTCTAATGAAAAACTGTTTTTT.

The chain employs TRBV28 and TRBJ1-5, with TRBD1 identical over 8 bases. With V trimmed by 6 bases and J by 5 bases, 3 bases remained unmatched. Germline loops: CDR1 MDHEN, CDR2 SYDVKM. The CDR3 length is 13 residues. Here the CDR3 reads CASRADRDQPQHF. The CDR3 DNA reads TGTGCCAGCAGGGCGGACAGGGATCAGCCCCAGCATTTT.

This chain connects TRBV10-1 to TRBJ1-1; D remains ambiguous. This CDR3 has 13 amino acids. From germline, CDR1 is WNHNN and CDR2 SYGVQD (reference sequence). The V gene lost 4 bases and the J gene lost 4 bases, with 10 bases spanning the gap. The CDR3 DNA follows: TGCGCCAGCAGTGCTGCCCGAGGCACTGAAGCTTTCTTT. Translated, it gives CASSAARGTEAFF.

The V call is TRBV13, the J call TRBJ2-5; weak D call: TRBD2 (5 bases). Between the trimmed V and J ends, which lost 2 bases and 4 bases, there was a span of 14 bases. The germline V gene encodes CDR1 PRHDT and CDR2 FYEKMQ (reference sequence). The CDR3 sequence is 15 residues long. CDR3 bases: TGTGCCAGCAGCTTACGACGGGGTGAAGGAGAGACCCAGTACTTC. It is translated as CASSLRRGEGETQYF.

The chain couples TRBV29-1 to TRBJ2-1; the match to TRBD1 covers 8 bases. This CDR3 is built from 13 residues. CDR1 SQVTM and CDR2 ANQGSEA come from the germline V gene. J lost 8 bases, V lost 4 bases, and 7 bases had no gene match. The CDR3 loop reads CSVVWTGFDEQFF. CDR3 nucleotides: TGCAGCGTTGTTTGGACAGGGTTCGATGAGCAGTTCTTC.

CDR3 residues: CASSPNWGSTDTQYF. The CDR3 nucleotides read TGTGCCAGCAGCCCGAACTGGGGCAGCACAGATACGCAGTATTTT. J is TRBJ2-3 and V is TRBV7-8, with D possibly TRBD1 on 5 matching bases. Germline V gene data show CDR1 as SGHVS and CDR2 as FQNEAQ. V was cut by 5 bases and J by 0 bases, with 12 bases left in between. The CDR3 runs 15 residues.

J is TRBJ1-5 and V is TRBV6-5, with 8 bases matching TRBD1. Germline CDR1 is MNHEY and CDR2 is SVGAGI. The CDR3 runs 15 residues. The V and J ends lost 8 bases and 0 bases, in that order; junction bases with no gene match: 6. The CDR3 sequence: CASGTGTGSNQPQHF. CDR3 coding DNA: TGTGCCAGCGGAACCGGGACAGGTAGCAATCAGCCCCAGCATTTT.

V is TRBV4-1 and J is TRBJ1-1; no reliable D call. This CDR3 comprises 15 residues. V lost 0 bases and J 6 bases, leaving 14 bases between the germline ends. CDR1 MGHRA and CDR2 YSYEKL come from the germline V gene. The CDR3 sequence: CASSQDWREVAEAFF. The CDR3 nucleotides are TGCGCCAGCAGCCAAGACTGGAGGGAGGTAGCTGAAGCTTTCTTT.

Written as DNA, the CDR3 is TGTGCCAGCAGCTCTAGCGGGGGGGTTCCTGGGCAGTTCTTC. Translation gives CASSSSGGVPGQFF. This rearrangement joins TRBV5-6 to TRBJ2-1; 12 nucleotides line up with TRBD2. Germline V gene sequence: CDR1 SGHDT, CDR2 YYEEEE. Losses at the gene ends were 3 bases for V and 12 bases for J; bases not matched to a gene: 7. The CDR3 loop spans 14 amino acids.